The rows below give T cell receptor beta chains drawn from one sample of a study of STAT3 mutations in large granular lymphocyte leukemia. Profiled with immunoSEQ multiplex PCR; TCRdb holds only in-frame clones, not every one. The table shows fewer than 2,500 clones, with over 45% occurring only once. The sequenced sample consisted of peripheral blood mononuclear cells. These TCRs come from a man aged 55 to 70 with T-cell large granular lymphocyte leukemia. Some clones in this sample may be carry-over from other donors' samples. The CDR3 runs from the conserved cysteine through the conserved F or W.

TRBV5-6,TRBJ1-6,CASSLGGTDFNSPLHF